The entry below gives a single TCR beta chain sequence along with its context. These data belong to a study of blood T cell repertoires in COVID-19. Study overall: Collection of acute and convalescent COVID-19 samples took place in the United States, Italy and Spain. Nucleic acid was either cDNA or gDNA, and it came from T cells, B-cell-depleted T cells, or PBMCs.

Looked up from germline, CDR1 is MDHEN and CDR2 is SYDVKM. V lost 5 bases, J lost 1 base, and 9 bases stayed unmatched. The length of the CDR3 is 16 residues. In the study's own analysis: For nucleated cells, counts were estimated from reference gene primer amplification. Some clones are missing from TCRdb's copy, which holds only in-frame ones; the method was immunoSEQ multiplex PCR. That table furnishes V, J and clone size, whereas the DNA furnished D and trimming. The repertoire includes about 180,000 clones, approximately 78% of them detected once, and over 9.5% sits in the top ten. The gene calls are TRBV28 and TRBJ1-1, with 8 bases fitting TRBD1. This TCR came from a woman older than 75 with COVID-19, enrolled during active disease. The source material was peripheral blood. CDR3 loop: CASSTDRGRPNTEAFF. The CDR3 region has the DNA TGTGCCAGCAGTACTGACAGGGGTCGACCGAACACTGAAGCTTTCTTT.